This passage covers 32 T cell receptor beta chains from one sample sequenced in a study of cytomegalovirus exposure and HLA in healthy donors. Both 60 Vbeta primers and 13 Jbeta primers went into the PCR. Repertoires were generated with immunoSEQ multiplex PCR, while TCRdb's copy carries only in-frame clones and drops some. Here the sample spans over 75,000 clones, about 68% being singletons. Source material: PBMCs. These receptor sequences come from a human donor in good health.

Written as DNA, the CDR3 is TGTGCCAGCAGTTTAGGTAGCGGGGGGTTTTACGAGCAGTACTTC. Its protein is CASSLGSGGFYEQYF. This rearrangement joins TRBV27 to TRBJ2-7; 10 bases fit TRBD2. The germline CDR1 and CDR2 sequences are MNHEY and SMNVEV (reference sequence). Losses at the gene ends were 2 bases for V and 4 bases for J; bases not matched to a gene: 5. There are 15 residues in the CDR3.

This clone has only a few counts. The chain has TRBV19 and TRBJ2-5; 9 positions agree with TRBD1. The CDR3 is made up of 15 amino acids. V was clipped by 1 base and J by 5 bases; unmatched bases: 5. In germline, CDR1 is LNHDA, CDR2 SQIVND (reference sequence). The CDR3 spells CASSIVRTGVETQYF. DNA of the CDR3: TGTGCCAGTAGTATAGTCAGGACAGGGGTTGAGACCCAGTACTTC.

This clone occurred a few times. The chain joins TRBV27 to TRBJ2-7; 8 bases align to TRBD1. CDR3 length: 13 residues. Germline CDR1 and CDR2: MNHEY and SMNVEV (reference sequence). Trimming cost V 5 bases and J 3 bases; bases outside gene matches: 3. This chain's CDR3 is CASSGQGLYEQYF. CDR3 in DNA: TGTGCCAGCAGTGGACAGGGTCTCTACGAGCAGTACTTC.

This clone was picked up one time. This rearrangement joins TRBV18 to TRBJ1-2, with D possibly being TRBD1 (6 bases). CDR1 and CDR2 (germline): KGHSH, LQKENI. The V and J ends lost 3 bases and 12 bases respectively, with 17 bases between them. The CDR3 loop spans 13 amino acids. CDR3 in DNA: TGTGCCAGCTCACCTGGGACACGCACGCTCCACACCTTC. This sequence encodes CASSPGTRTLHTF.

This chain links TRBV14 with TRBJ1-2; possibly TRBD1 for D (6 bases). The germline V gene has CDR1 SGHDN and CDR2 FVKESK. The length of the CDR3 is 16 residues. The ends were cut back, 0 bases at V and 4 bases at J, with 15 bases in the middle. Here the CDR3 reads CASSQDRAGDPYGYTF. In DNA, the CDR3 is TGTGCCAGCAGCCAAGATCGGGCAGGGGACCCCTATGGCTACACCTTC.

This clone has just one count. V and J are TRBV6-1 and TRBJ1-4; D unclear. The V gene lost 3 bases and the J gene lost 5 bases, with 22 bases spanning the gap. The germline CDR1 and CDR2 sequences are MNHNS and SASEGT. This CDR3 has 18 amino acids. CDR3 DNA: TGTGCCAGCAGTGACTGTCAAAGTCTCCTAGTCGACAATGAAAAACTGTTTTTT. Protein product: CASSDCQSLLVDNEKLFF.

The chain is built from TRBV9 and TRBJ2-5, with D perhaps TRBD2 (6 bases). Per the germline V gene, CDR1 is SGDLS and CDR2 is YYNGEE. V lost 1 base, J lost 0 bases, and 10 bases lay in between. This CDR3 region has 15 residues. CDR3 nucleotide sequence: TGTGCCAGCAGCGTATCTCGGGGGAACCAAGAGACCCAGTACTTC. As protein: CASSVSRGNQETQYF.

The chain employs TRBV5-1 and TRBJ2-5; D is undetermined. With 1 base removed from V and 5 bases from J, the gap between germline ends came to 6 bases. Germline CDR1 is SGHRS and CDR2 is YFSETQ. This CDR3 contains 12 residues. CDR3 sequence: CASSLSAETQYF. In nucleotides, the CDR3 is TGCGCCAGCAGCTTGAGCGCCGAGACCCAGTACTTC.

Here the CDR3 DNA reads TGTGCCAGCAGCTCGACAGGGGGCAAAAACATTCAGTACTTC. It is translated as CASSSTGGKNIQYF. J is TRBJ2-4 and V is TRBV7-2; the match to TRBD1 covers 9 bases. The germline CDR1 and CDR2 sequences are SGHTA and FQGNSA. The CDR3 totals 14 residues. Trimming cost V 4 bases and J 3 bases; bases outside gene matches: 1. Filled out from reference TRBV7-2 and TRBJ2-4, the complete variable domain reads GAGVSQSPSNKVTEKGKDVELRCDPISGHTALYWYRQSLGQGLEFLIYFQGNSAPDKSGLPSDRFSAERTGGSVSTLTIQRTQQEDSAVYLCASSSTGGKNIQYFGAGTRLSVL.

The chain combines TRBV5-4 with TRBJ1-6, with 10 bases aligning to TRBD1. Germline assignment: CDR1 SGHNT and CDR2 YYREEE (reference sequence). This CDR3 is 17 amino acids long. The V segment lost 4 bases and the J segment 9 bases; nucleotides outside the gene matches: 13. This chain's CDR3 is CASSKQTGGAGPSPLHF. DNA of the CDR3: TGTGCCAGCAGCAAGCAGACAGGGGGCGCCGGGCCTTCACCCCTCCACTTT.

This rearrangement joins TRBV2 to TRBJ2-5, with 11 bases fitting TRBD2. The CDR3 length is 16 residues. Germline assignment: CDR1 SNHLY and CDR2 FYNNEI. Losses at the gene ends were 2 bases for V and 5 bases for J; bases not matched to a gene: 7. CDR3 sequence reads: CASSERGSGGVETQYF. DNA for the CDR3: TGTGCCAGCAGTGAAAGGGGTAGCGGGGGGGTGGAGACCCAGTACTTC.

This chain uses TRBV6-5 with TRBJ1-2; 9 bases are shared with TRBD1. Germline CDR1 is MNHEY and CDR2 is SVGAGI. Trimming at V came to 2 bases and at J to 4 bases, leaving 5 bases not matched to a gene. The CDR3 sequence is 15 residues long. This CDR3 reads CASSYDTGGSYGYTF. The CDR3 DNA reads as TGTGCCAGCAGTTACGACACAGGGGGCAGCTATGGCTACACCTTC.

The J gene is TRBJ2-5, the V gene TRBV2; 7 bases map to TRBD1. The CDR3 is 15 residues long. Germline assignment: CDR1 SNHLY and CDR2 FYNNEI. J gave up 3 bases and V 6 bases, and 10 bases lay outside the gene matches. The CDR3 coding sequence is TGTGCCAGCAGACCTTCTGGGCAGGGGGAAGAGACCCAGTACTTC. Translating gives CASRPSGQGEETQYF.

This clone was detected a few times. The chain uses TRBV5-1 and TRBJ2-5; possible D gene TRBD1, 7 bases. V dropped 4 bases and J dropped 5 bases, with 15 bases sitting between them. CDR3 length: 14 amino acids. Germline V CDR1 and CDR2: SGHRS, YFSETQ. This CDR3 reads CASSPTTGRETQYF. Written as DNA, the CDR3 is TGCGCCAGCAGCCCGACGACAGGGAGGGAGACCCAGTACTTC.

This chain joins TRBV30 and TRBJ2-4, with a tentative D call TRBD1 (6 bases). The CDR3 sequence is 15 residues long. The germline V and J ends were trimmed by 2 bases and 10 bases, with 21 bases remaining between them. Germline V gives CDR1 GTSNPN, CDR2 SVGIG (reference sequence). The CDR3 protein is CAWSRPHRQALIQYF. The CDR3 DNA is TGTGCCTGGAGTCGACCTCACAGACAGGCTTTAATTCAGTACTTC.

The chain links TRBV6-4 to TRBJ2-5; 11 bases fit TRBD1. Germline CDR1 MRHNA, CDR2 SNTAGT. The junction had 9 bases not matched to a gene; V was cut back by 6 bases and J by 0 bases. The CDR3 loop spans 17 amino acids. The CDR3 bases are TGTGCCAGCAGACAGGGACAGGGGGAGGTCAACCAAGAGACCCAGTACTTC. Amino acids: CASRQGQGEVNQETQYF.

The chain employs TRBV6-5 and TRBJ1-2; D not resolved. CDR1 and CDR2 (germline): MNHEY, SVGAGI. Trimming took 7 bases from V and 8 from J, leaving 14 bases between them. The CDR3 covers 12 residues. CDR3 DNA: TGTGCCAGCACCACCCGAGGGTTCGGCTACACCTTC. Its protein product is CASTTRGFGYTF.

This clone was counted once. The chain employs TRBV4-3 and TRBJ2-5; D perhaps matches TRBD1 (6 bases). Trimming pared 3 bases from V and 1 base from J, leaving 12 bases between. The germline gives CDR1 LGHNA, CDR2 YSLEER. The CDR3 has 15 residues. The CDR3 protein is CASSQGTGFQETQYF. The DNA of the CDR3 is TGCGCCAGCAGCCAGGGAACAGGGTTCCAAGAGACCCAGTACTTC.

This clone was counted once. V usage is TRBV7-2 and J usage is TRBJ2-5, with D perhaps TRBD2 (5 bases). CDR3 size: 19 residues. V was trimmed by 2 bases and J by 1 base, leaving 23 bases between them. Germline CDR1 reads SGHTA; CDR2 reads FQGNSA. CDR3 in amino acids: CASSLSPSYWRVAQETQYF. CDR3 DNA sequence: TGTGCCAGCAGCTTAAGTCCGTCTTACTGGCGGGTCGCCCAAGAGACCCAGTACTTC.

J is TRBJ2-1 and V is TRBV7-2, with 13 bases fitting TRBD2. Per the germline V gene, CDR1 is SGHTA and CDR2 is FQGNSA. The CDR3 is made up of 14 amino acids. V trimming: 1 base; J trimming: 15 bases; junction bases outside the gene matches: 6. The CDR3 protein is CASSLGTSGGLRFF. The CDR3 DNA reads as TGTGCCAGCAGCTTAGGGACTAGCGGGGGTTTGAGGTTCTTC.

The rearrangement joins TRBV9 to TRBJ1-3; the D is unclear. V was clipped by 0 bases and J by 4 bases, with 5 bases between them. The CDR3 runs 13 residues. In germline, CDR1 is SGDLS, CDR2 YYNGEE. CDR3 protein: CASSVDRGNTIYF. Here the CDR3 DNA reads TGTGCCAGCAGCGTAGACAGAGGAAACACCATATATTTT.

The gene calls are TRBV11-3 and TRBJ2-2; D is unresolved. This CDR3 has 12 residues. Germline V gene lookup returns CDR1 SGHNT and CDR2 YENEEA. Trimming cost V 5 bases and J 9 bases, with 10 bases left between them. The CDR3 sequence is CASSLAGRELFF. CDR3 nucleotides: TGTGCCAGCAGCCTTGCAGGCCGGGAGCTGTTTTTT.

This clone has a handful of counts. V usage is TRBV5-5 and J usage is TRBJ2-5; 7 positions agree with TRBD2. Germline assignment: CDR1 SGHKS and CDR2 YYEKEE (reference sequence). J was trimmed by 5 bases and V by 3 bases; bases with no gene match: 13. The CDR3 consists of 16 residues. This CDR3 reads CASSSEQAAGRETQYF. In DNA form, the CDR3 reads TGTGCCAGCAGCTCCGAGCAAGCAGCGGGGCGGGAGACCCAGTACTTC. Combining the CDR3 with reference TRBV5-5 and TRBJ2-5 gives the whole variable domain DAGVTQSPTHLIKTRGQQVTLRCSPISGHKSVSWYQQVLGQGPQFIFQYYEKEERGRGNFPDRFSARQFPNYSSELNVNALLLGDSALYLCASSSEQAAGRETQYFGPGTRLLVL.

The rearrangement links TRBV9 to TRBJ2-1; 7 bases fit TRBD2. The V segment lost 0 bases and the J segment 8 bases; nucleotides outside the gene matches: 8. Looked up from germline, CDR1 is SGDLS and CDR2 is YYNGEE. CDR3 length equals 15 residues. The CDR3 sequence is CASSVGETSVDEQFF. The CDR3 DNA reads TGTGCCAGCAGCGTAGGGGAAACTAGCGTAGATGAGCAGTTCTTC.

This clone was seen once. The chain couples TRBV5-1 to TRBJ1-2, with TRBD1 matching 7 bases. Germline lookup yields CDR1 SGHRS and CDR2 YFSETQ. The V segment lost 0 bases and the J segment 4 bases; nucleotides outside the gene matches: 6. CDR3 length: 15 amino acids. CDR3 DNA sequence: TGCGCCAGCAGCTTGGAGGGACAGAACGGCTATGGCTACACCTTC. Translation: CASSLEGQNGYGYTF.

CDR3: CASSSRDSNSPLHF. The CDR3 DNA sequence: TGTGCCAGCAGCTCCCGGGACAGCAATTCACCCCTCCACTTT. This chain joins TRBV5-4 and TRBJ1-6, with TRBD1 matching 7 bases. This CDR3 spans 14 amino acids. V lost 3 bases and J lost 7; bases outside the gene matches: 4. CDR1 and CDR2 from the germline V gene are SGHNT and YYREEE (reference sequence).

The J gene is TRBJ2-1, the V gene TRBV7-2, with D possibly matching TRBD2 (6 bases). Looked up from germline, CDR1 is SGHTA and CDR2 is FQGNSA. The length of the CDR3 is 16 residues. V was shortened by 5 bases and J by 7 bases, with 21 bases between the two germline ends. CDR3 bases: TGTGCCAGCAGCCAAGGGAGGTACACCCCGTGGAATGAGCAGTTCTTC. It codes for CASSQGRYTPWNEQFF.

DNA for the CDR3: TGTGCCAGCACTCGAGGGGGACATAACAATGAGCAGTTCTTC. Encoded protein: CASTRGGHNNEQFF. The rearrangement uses TRBV7-9 and TRBJ2-1; D is possibly TRBD1 (6 bases). The CDR3 spans 14 residues. V gave up 7 bases and J gave up 5 bases, with 15 bases separating them. CDR1 SEHNR and CDR2 FQNEAQ come from the germline V gene (reference sequence).

J is TRBJ2-7 and V is TRBV11-2; D unclear. Germline V lookup: CDR1 SGHAT, CDR2 FQNNGV. This CDR3 region has 14 residues. V lost 5 bases, J lost 1 base, and 12 bases lay in between. CDR3 DNA: TGTGCCAGCAGCCCCACAGCCTTTTCCTACGAGCAGTACTTC. Translating it yields CASSPTAFSYEQYF.

This clone was counted a few times. The chain has TRBV5-1 and TRBJ1-2; D might be TRBD1 (6 bases). The CDR3 is 13 residues long. Germline values: CDR1 SGHRS, CDR2 YFSETQ. V dropped 3 bases and J dropped 4 bases, with 10 bases sitting between them. The CDR3 is CASSSGGGYGYTF. The CDR3 DNA sequence: TGCGCCAGCAGCTCGGGGGGCGGCTATGGCTACACCTTC.

This clone was seen a few times. The DNA of the CDR3 is TGCGCCAGCAGTCCCGGGACAGGGATTGGCTACACCTTC. It yields the protein CASSPGTGIGYTF. The chain is built from TRBV5-1 and TRBJ1-2; 9 positions agree with TRBD1. In germline, CDR1 is SGHRS, CDR2 YFSETQ. This CDR3 is built from 13 residues. V shed 5 bases and J 7 bases; nucleotides not matched to a gene: 6.

This rearrangement joins TRBV19 to TRBJ2-4, with a weak D call TRBD1 (5 bases). The CDR3 sequence is 14 residues long. Deletions cut 5 bases from V and 7 bases from J, with 15 bases between. The germline V gene encodes CDR1 LNHDA and CDR2 SQIVND (reference sequence). CDR3 sequence: CASSPRRDRNIQYF. The CDR3 bases are TGTGCCAGTAGTCCGCGCAGGGATCGGAACATTCAGTACTTC.